The 10 T cell receptor beta chains below all came from one sample that was sequenced in a study of Graves' ophthalmopathy and Graves' hyperthyroidism (dated by TCRdb to between 2017 and 2018). Instrument on record: Illumina HiSeq 2000. TCR beta CDR3 regions were amplified from RNA transcripts for repertoire sequencing. The first round was an RT-PCR using HTBI primers with the Qiagen OneStep RT-PCR kit, and this first round was followed by a second-round multiplex PCR, then size selection and purification. TCRdb reprocessing: public reads trimmed at Q25 with fastp, clones called with MiXCR, in-frame beta chains kept. Rows are combined by CDR3 protein, so each entry shows the most common genes and DNA. For this sample the table gives about 13,000 distinct CDR3 sequences, of which approximately 51% were detected only once. The ten largest clones take up around 50% of the sample. Sequenced input: peripheral blood. All receptors come from a woman between 25 and 40 years old with Graves' ophthalmopathy. Donor details come from another sample of the same person, matched by shared clones.

This clonotype counts as medium-sized (0.01 to 0.1%). V gene TRBV14 combines with J gene TRBJ2-1; a weak D match, TRBD2 (5 bases). The CDR3 spans 13 residues. V was shortened by 5 bases and J by 9 bases, with 14 bases between the two germline ends. CDR1 and CDR2 (germline): SGHDN, FVKESK. CDR3: CASSATRAVEQFF. The CDR3 DNA follows: TGTGCCAGCAGCGCGACGAGGGCTGTTGAGCAGTTCTTC.

This clonotype was detected ten times or more. This rearrangement joins TRBV7-3 to TRBJ2-7, with a weak D call TRBD2 (6 bases). Trimming stripped 10 bases from V and 5 bases from J, with 24 bases between. Germline V lookup: CDR1 SGHTA, CDR2 FQGTGA. The CDR3 has 15 residues. CDR3 loop: CATSPGPGDPDEQYF. The CDR3, as DNA: TGTGCCACCTCCCCGGGGCCGGGAGATCCGGACGAGCAGTACTTC.

This clonotype occurred a few times. This chain joins TRBV29-1 and TRBJ2-7; possible D gene TRBD2, 5 bases. Germline V CDR1 and CDR2: SQVTM, ANQGSEA. The CDR3 is 13 residues long. With 5 bases removed from V and 0 bases from J, the gap between germline ends came to 11 bases. The CDR3 coding sequence is TGCAGCGTTAAGCGGATTTTCTCCTACGAGCAGTACTTC. Its protein is CSVKRIFSYEQYF.

In this sample, this clonotype turned up once. The chain uses TRBV5-1 and TRBJ2-5; D is uncertain. The CDR3 has 12 amino acids. CDR1 is SGHRS and CDR2 is YFSETQ in the germline V gene. V lost 5 bases and J 1 base, leaving 6 bases between the germline ends. The CDR3 DNA follows: TGCGCCAGCAGGCGGAGCCAAGAGACCCAGTACTTC. It encodes CASRRSQETQYF.

This chain links TRBV30 with TRBJ1-4; a possible D gene is TRBD1 (6 bases). V lost 1 base, J lost 12 bases, and 12 bases lay in between. This CDR3 spans 12 amino acids. The germline CDR1 and CDR2 sequences are GTSNPN and SVGIG (reference sequence). CDR3 loop: CAWSENRAQLFF. CDR3 DNA: TGTGCCTGGAGTGAAAACAGGGCTCAACTGTTTTTT.

This clonotype was detected only once. At one boundary the junction diverges from the germline segment, which might be a read error. The chain joins TRBV29-1 to TRBJ2-3; D ambiguous. The CDR3 has 15 amino acids. CDR1 is SQVTM and CDR2 is ANQGSEA in the germline V gene. For the CDR3, the DNA is TGCAGCGTTGAAGGTTCGGCGGAAAGCACAGAGACGCAGTATTTT. It codes for CSVEGSAESTETQYF.

This clonotype appeared once. A much larger clonotype is one base distant, so this may be a read error. The conserved phenylalanine or tryptophan is not found at the CDR3 terminus, so this likely reflects a read error. The chain recombines TRBV20-1 with TRBJ2-7; the D is unclear. Trimming cost V 0 bases and J 9 bases, with 6 bases left between them. This CDR3 region has 10 residues. The germline V gene has CDR1 DFQATT and CDR2 SNEGSKA (reference sequence). The CDR3: CSARDRAQYS. For the CDR3, the DNA is TGCAGTGCTAGAGATCGCGCGCAGTACTCC.

V is TRBV20-1 and J is TRBJ2-3; possibly TRBD2 for D (5 bases). Between the trimmed V and J ends, which lost 6 bases and 1 base, there was a span of 14 bases. Germline values: CDR1 DFQATT, CDR2 SNEGSKA (reference sequence). This CDR3 comprises 14 residues. This CDR3 reads CSAGLEVGTDTQYF. As DNA, the CDR3 is TGCAGTGCAGGGTTGGAGGTCGGCACAGATACGCAGTATTTT.

As regards this clonotype: It may be a read error: a sequence one base away is much more abundant. The J gene is TRBJ2-7, the V gene TRBV10-3, with D possibly matching TRBD1 (5 bases). Germline V CDR1 and CDR2: ENHRY, SYGVKD. CDR3 length: 14 residues. The DNA of the CDR3 is TGTGCCACCAGTGAGGACATTAGCTCCTACGAGCAGTACTTC. This sequence encodes CATSEDISSYEQYF.

On this clonotype itself: The junction differs from germline at one of its ends, possibly a read error. J is TRBJ2-2 and V is TRBV2; possibly TRBD2 for D (5 bases). The CDR3 covers 14 residues. Germline V gene lookup returns CDR1 SNHLY and CDR2 FYNNEI. CDR3 residues: CTSTAGLYTGELFF. In nucleotides, the CDR3 is TGTACCAGCACAGCAGGACTCTACACCGGGGAGCTGTTTTTT. The full variable domain, its missing parts supplied by reference TRBV2 and TRBJ2-2, is EPEVTQTPSHQVTQMGQEVILRCVPISNHLYFYWYRQILGQKVEFLVSFYNNEISEKSEIFDDQFSVERPDGSNFTLKIRSTKLEDSAMYFCTSTAGLYTGELFFGEGSRLTVL.